The T cell receptor (beta chain) under discussion was sequenced for a study of T cells in Graves' hyperthyroidism and ophthalmopathy. Points from the study as a whole: Through a model of 13 V-J features, ophthalmopathy was separated from stable hyperthyroidism. Researchers found most expanded thyroid clonotypes above 0.001 in blood as well.

Researchers amplified the TCR beta CDR3 regions from RNA transcripts. During a first-round RT-PCR of the TCR CDR3, the HTBI primer set was used. Each CDR3 protein gets one entry after TCRdb re-called the multiplex PCR reads with MiXCR. The table shows roughly 510,000 distinct CDR3 sequences, with about 20% occurring only once. The CDR3 sequence is 14 residues long. The germline CDR1 and CDR2 sequences are MNHNS and SASEGT. Trimming shortened V by 2 bases and J by 6 bases, and 14 bases separated the two germline ends. As regards this clonotype: Its antigen remains unidentified.

The V and J genes are TRBV6-1 and TRBJ2-7, with D perhaps matching TRBD2 (6 bases). The receptor was derived from a man younger than 35 with Graves' hyperthyroidism. What was sequenced was blood. The CDR3 DNA reads TGTGCCAGCAGTGAATTGGGGACCGGGAGCGAGCAGTACTTC. Its translation is CASSELGTGSEQYF.